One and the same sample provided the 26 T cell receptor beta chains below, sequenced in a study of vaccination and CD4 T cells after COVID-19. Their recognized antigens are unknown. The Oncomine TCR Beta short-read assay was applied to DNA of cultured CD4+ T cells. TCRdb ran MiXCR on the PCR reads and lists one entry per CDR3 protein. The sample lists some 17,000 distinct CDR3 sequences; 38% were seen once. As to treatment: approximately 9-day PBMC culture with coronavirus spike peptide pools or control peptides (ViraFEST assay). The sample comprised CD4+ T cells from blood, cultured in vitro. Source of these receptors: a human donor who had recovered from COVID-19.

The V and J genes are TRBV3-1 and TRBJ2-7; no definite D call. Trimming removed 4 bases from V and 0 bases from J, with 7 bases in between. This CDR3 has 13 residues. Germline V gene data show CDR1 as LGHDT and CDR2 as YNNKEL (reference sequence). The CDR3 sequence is CASSRRSSYEQYF. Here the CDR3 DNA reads TGTGCCAGCAGCCGCCGGAGCTCCTACGAGCAGTACTTC.

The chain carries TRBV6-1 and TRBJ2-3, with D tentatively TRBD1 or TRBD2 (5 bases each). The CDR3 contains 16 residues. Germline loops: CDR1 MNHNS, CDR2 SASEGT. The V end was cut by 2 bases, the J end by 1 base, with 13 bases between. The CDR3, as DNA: TGTGCCAGCAGTGAACGTGGGGGTTTGGGCACAGATACGCAGTATTTT. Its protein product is CASSERGGLGTDTQYF.

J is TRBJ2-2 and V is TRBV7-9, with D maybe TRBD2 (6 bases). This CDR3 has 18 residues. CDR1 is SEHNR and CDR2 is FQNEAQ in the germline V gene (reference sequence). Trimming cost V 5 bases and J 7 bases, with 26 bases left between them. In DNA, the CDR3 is TGTGCCAGCAGCGCCCCCCCCCGGGACTTAATTCGGAGCGGGGAGCTGTTTTTT. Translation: CASSAPPRDLIRSGELFF.

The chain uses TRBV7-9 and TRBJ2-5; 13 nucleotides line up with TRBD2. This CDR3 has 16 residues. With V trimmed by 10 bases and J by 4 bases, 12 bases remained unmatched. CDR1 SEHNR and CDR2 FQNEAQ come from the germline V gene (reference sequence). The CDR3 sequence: CATGGLAGESGETQYF. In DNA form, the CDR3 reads TGTGCCACTGGCGGACTAGCGGGAGAAAGTGGAGAGACCCAGTACTTC.

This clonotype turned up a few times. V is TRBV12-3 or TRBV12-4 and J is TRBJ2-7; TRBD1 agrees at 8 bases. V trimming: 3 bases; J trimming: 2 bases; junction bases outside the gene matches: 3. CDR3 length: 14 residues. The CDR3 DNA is TGTGCCAGCAGTTTCCGGGACAGGCCCTACGAGCAGTACTTC. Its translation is CASSFRDRPYEQYF.

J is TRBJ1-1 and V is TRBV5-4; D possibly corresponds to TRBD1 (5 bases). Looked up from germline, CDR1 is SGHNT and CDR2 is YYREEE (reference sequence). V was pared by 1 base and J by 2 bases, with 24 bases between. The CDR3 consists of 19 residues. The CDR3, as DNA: TGTGCCAGCAGCTTGAATAGGGACCCCTCTCTTCGAATTAACACTGAAGCTTTCTTT. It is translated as CASSLNRDPSLRINTEAFF. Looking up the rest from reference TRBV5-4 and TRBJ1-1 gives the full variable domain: ETGVTQSPTHLIKTRGQQVTLRCSSQSGHNTVSWYQQALGQGPQFIFQYYREEENGRGNFPPRFSGLQFPNYSSELNVNALELDDSALYLCASSLNRDPSLRINTEAFFGQGTRLTVV.

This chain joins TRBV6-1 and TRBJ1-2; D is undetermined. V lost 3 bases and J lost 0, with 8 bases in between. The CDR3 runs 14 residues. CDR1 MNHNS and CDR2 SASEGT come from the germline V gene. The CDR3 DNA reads TGTGCCAGCAGTGATCATTCGGCTAACTATGGCTACACCTTC. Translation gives CASSDHSANYGYTF.

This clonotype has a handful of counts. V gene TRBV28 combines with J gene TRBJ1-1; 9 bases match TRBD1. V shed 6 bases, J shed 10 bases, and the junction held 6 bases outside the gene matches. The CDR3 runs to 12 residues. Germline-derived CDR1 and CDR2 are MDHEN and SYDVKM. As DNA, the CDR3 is TGTGCCAGCAGGGGACAGGGCTTGGCAGCTTTCTTT. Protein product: CASRGQGLAAFF.

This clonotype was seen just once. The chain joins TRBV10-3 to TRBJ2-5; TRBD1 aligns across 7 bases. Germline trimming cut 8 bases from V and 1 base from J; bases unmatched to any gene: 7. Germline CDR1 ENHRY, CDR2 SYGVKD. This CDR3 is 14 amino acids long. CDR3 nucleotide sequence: TGTGCCATCGCTAGGGGACAGACCCAAGAGACCCAGTACTTC. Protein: CAIARGQTQETQYF.

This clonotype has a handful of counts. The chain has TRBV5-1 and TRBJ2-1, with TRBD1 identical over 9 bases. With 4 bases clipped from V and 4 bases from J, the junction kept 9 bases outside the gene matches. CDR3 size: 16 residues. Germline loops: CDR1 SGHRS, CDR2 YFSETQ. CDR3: CASSPQGARTYNEQFF. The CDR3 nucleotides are TGCGCCAGCAGCCCACAGGGGGCAAGAACATACAATGAGCAGTTCTTC.

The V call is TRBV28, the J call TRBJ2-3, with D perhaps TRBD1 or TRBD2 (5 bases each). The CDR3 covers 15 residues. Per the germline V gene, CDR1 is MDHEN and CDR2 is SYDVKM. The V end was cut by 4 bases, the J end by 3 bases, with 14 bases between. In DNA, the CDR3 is TGTGCCAGCAGTTGGGATTGGGGGTTAACAGATACGCAGTATTTT. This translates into CASSWDWGLTDTQYF. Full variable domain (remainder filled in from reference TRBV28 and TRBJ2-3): DVKVTQSSRYLVKRTGEKVFLECVQDMDHENMFWYRQDPGLGLRLIYFSYDVKMKEKGDIPEGYSVSREKKERFSLILESASTNQTSMYLCASSWDWGLTDTQYFGPGTRLTVL.

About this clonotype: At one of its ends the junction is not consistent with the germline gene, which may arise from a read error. CDR3 amino acids: CASSQGHSGSLTPELIF. As DNA, the CDR3 is TGTGCCAGCAGCCAGGGTCATAGTGGGTCCCTAACTCCGGAACTAATCTTT. The chain links TRBV4-2 to TRBJ1-1; D ambiguous. Germline V gene lookup returns CDR1 LGHNA and CDR2 YNFKEQ. CDR3 length: 17 amino acids.

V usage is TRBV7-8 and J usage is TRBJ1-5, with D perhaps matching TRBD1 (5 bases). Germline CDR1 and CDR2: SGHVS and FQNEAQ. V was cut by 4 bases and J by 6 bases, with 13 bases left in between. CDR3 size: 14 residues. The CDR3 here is CASSSGQTGQPQHF. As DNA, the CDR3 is TGTGCCAGCAGCTCCGGACAAACGGGTCAGCCCCAGCATTTT.

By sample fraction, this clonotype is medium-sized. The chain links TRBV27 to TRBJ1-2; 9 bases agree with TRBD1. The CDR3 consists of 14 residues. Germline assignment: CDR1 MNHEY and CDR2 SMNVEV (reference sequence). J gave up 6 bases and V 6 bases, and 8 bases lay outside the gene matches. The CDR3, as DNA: TGTGCCAGCAGGACGGGACAGGGTGGTGATGGCTACACCTTC. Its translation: CASRTGQGGDGYTF.

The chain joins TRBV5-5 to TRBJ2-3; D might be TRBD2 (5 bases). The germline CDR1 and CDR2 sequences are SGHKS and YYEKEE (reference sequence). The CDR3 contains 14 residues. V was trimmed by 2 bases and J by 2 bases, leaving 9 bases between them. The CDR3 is CASSFWGDTDTQYF. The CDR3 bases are TGTGCCAGCAGCTTTTGGGGAGACACAGATACGCAGTATTTT.

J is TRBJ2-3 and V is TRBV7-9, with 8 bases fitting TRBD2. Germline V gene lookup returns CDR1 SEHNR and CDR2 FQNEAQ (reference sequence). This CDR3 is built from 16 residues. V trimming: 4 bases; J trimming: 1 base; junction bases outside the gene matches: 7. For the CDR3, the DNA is TGTGCCAGCAGCTACCCCTCGGGGGGGGGCACAGATACGCAGTATTTT. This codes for CASSYPSGGGTDTQYF. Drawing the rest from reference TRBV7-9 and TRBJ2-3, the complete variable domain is DTGVSQNPRHKITKRGQNVTFRCDPISEHNRLYWYRQTLGQGPEFLTYFQNEAQLEKSRLLSDRFSAERPKGSFSTLEIQRTEQGDSAMYLCASSYPSGGGTDTQYFGPGTRLTVL.

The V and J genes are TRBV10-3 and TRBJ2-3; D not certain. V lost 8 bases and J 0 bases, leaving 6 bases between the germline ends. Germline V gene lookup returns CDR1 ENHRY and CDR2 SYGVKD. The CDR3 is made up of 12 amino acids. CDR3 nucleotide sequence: TGTGCCATCGTTGATAGCACAGATACGCAGTATTTT. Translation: CAIVDSTDTQYF.

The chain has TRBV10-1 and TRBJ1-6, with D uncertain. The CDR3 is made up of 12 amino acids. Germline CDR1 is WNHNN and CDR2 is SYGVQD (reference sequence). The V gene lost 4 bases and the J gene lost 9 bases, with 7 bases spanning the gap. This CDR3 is CASSGSSSPLHF. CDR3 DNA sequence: TGCGCCAGCAGTGGGAGTAGTTCACCCCTCCACTTT.

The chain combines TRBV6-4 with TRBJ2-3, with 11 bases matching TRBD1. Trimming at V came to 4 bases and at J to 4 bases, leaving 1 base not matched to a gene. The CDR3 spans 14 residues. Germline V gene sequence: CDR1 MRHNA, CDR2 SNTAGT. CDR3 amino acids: CASSGGQGADTQYF. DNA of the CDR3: TGTGCCAGCAGTGGGGGACAGGGGGCAGATACGCAGTATTTT.

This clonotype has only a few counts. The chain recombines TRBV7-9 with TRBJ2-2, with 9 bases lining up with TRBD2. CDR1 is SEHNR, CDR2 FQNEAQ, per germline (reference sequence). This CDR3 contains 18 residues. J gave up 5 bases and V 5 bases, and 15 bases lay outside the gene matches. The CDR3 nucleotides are TGTGCCAGCAGCAAACGGGGAGCGGGAGGCCCAGGGACCGGGGAGCTGTTTTTT. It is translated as CASSKRGAGGPGTGELFF. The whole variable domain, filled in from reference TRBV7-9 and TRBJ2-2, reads DTGVSQNPRHKITKRGQNVTFRCDPISEHNRLYWYRQTLGQGPEFLTYFQNEAQLEKSRLLSDRFSAERPKGSFSTLEIQRTEQGDSAMYLCASSKRGAGGPGTGELFFGEGSRLTVL.

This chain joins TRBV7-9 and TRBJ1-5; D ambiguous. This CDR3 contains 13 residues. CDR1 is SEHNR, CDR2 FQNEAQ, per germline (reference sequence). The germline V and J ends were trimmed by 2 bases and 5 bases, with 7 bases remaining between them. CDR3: CASSLSYDQPQHF. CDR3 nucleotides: TGTGCCAGCAGCTTAAGTTACGATCAGCCCCAGCATTTT.

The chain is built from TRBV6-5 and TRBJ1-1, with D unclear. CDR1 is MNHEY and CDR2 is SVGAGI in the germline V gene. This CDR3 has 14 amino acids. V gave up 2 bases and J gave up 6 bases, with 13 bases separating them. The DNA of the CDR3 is TGTGCCAGCAGTTACCTCCACCAGAGAGCTGAAGCTTTCTTT. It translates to CASSYLHQRAEAFF.

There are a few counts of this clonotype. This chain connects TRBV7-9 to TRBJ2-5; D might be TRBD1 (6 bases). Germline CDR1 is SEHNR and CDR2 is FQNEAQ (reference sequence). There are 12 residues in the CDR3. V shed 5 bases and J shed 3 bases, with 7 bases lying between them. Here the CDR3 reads CASSRQEETQYF. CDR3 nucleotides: TGTGCCAGCAGCCGACAGGAAGAGACCCAGTACTTC.

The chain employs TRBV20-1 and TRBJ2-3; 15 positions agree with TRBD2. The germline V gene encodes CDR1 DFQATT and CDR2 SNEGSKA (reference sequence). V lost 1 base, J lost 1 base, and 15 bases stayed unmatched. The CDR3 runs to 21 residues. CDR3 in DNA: TGCAGTGCTAGAGTACAGGGAAGTCGGACTAGCGGGAGGGTCGGCACAGATACGCAGTATTTT. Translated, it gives CSARVQGSRTSGRVGTDTQYF.

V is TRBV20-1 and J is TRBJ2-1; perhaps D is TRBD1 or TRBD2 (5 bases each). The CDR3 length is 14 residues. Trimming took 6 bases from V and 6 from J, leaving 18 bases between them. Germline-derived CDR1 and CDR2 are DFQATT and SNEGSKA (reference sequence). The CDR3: CSAPTGPPGNEQFF. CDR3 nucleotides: TGCAGTGCGCCGACGGGACCCCCTGGCAATGAGCAGTTCTTC.

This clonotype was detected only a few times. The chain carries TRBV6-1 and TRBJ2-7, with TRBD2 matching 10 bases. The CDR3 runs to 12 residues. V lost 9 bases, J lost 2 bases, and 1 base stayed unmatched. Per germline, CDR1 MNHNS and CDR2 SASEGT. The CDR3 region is CASLAGAYEQYF. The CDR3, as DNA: TGTGCCAGTCTAGCGGGAGCCTACGAGCAGTACTTC.